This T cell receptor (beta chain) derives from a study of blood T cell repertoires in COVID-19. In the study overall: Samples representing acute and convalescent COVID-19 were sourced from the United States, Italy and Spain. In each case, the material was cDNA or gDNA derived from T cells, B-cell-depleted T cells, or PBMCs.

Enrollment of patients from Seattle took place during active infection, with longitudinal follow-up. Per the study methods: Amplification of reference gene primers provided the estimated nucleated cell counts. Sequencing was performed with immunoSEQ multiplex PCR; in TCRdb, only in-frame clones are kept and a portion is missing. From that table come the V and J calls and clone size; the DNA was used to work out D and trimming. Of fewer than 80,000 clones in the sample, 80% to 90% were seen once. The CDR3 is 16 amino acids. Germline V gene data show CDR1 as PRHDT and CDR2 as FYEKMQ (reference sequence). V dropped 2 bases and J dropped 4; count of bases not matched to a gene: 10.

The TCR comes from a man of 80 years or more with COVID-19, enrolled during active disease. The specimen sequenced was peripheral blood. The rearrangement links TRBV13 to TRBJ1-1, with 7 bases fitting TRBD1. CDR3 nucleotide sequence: TGTGCCAGCAGCTTATACAGGGGAGGACGAAGCACTGAAGCTTTCTTT. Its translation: CASSLYRGGRSTEAFF. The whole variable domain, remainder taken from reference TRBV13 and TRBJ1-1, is AAGVIQSPRHLIKEKRETATLKCYPIPRHDTVYWYQQGPGQDPQFLISFYEKMQSDKGSIPDRFSAQQFSDYHSELNMSSLELGDSALYFCASSLYRGGRSTEAFFGQGTRLTVV.